This TCR beta chain comes out of a study of siplizumab effects on memory and regulatory T cells. Study-level points and caveats: Tracing alloreactive clones into unstimulated subsets worked for only a minor fraction of them. Naive T cell populations appeared to exhibit greater diversity than memory cells and appeared to be major alloresponse contributors. Under siplizumab, an average approximately 71% of mappable alloreactive CD4+ clones were Treg-derived, compared with approximately 30% in controls.

The CDR3 consists of 15 residues. The germline gives CDR1 SGHRS, CDR2 YFSETQ. Trimming removed 0 bases at V and 4 bases at J, with 10 bases between. Regarding this clone: What it binds is not known.

Clones were read by immunoSEQ multiplex PCR, and TCRdb kept only the in-frame ones, dropping some. This table has approximately 110,000 clones, 92% appearing once. This chain links TRBV5-1 with TRBJ2-2; possibly TRBD1 for D (6 bases). The sequencing input was Tregs sorted from blood. This TCR derives from a human donor in good health. This CDR3 reads CASSLATGSTGELFF. In DNA, the CDR3 is TGCGCCAGCAGCTTGGCGACAGGTAGCACCGGGGAGCTGTTTTTT.